The rows below give T cell receptor beta chains drawn from one sample of a study of T cells in Graves' hyperthyroidism and ophthalmopathy. MiXCR, applied by TCRdb to the multiplex PCR reads, yields one record per CDR3 protein. The sample lists about 640,000 distinct CDR3 sequences; less than 25% were seen once. Sample: blood. Receptor source: a man younger than 40 with Graves' ophthalmopathy. CDR3s include the opening cysteine and the closing phenylalanine or tryptophan. A D gene is named only where the DNA matches it firmly. Not all rows give a size; the values are once, few, many and, for expanded clones, a class.

d_call,j_call,clone_size,v_call,cdr3_nt,cdr3_aa
NA,TRBJ2-3,NA,TRBV7-9,TGTGCCAGCAGCCTCTGGATCAGCACAGATACGCAGTATTTT,CASSLWISTDTQYF
NA,TRBJ2-2,NA,TRBV7-9,TGTGCCAGCAGCTTATCTGGCCACACCGGGGAGCTGTTTTTT,CASSLSGHTGELFF
NA,TRBJ2-1,few,TRBV9,TGTGCCAGCAGCGTAGGGCAACCTACAATGACTGAGCAGTTCTTC,CASSVGQPTMTEQFF
TRBD1,TRBJ2-1,few,TRBV29-1,TGCAGCTCGGCAACCGGGACAGGGTCCAATGAGCAGTTCTTC,CSSATGTGSNEQFF
NA,TRBJ2-1,NA,TRBV20-1,TGCAGTGCTACCGGGACAAACTATCAGTTCTTC,CSATGTNYQFF
TRBD1,TRBJ2-7,few,TRBV4-1,TGCGCCAGCAGCCAAGGCGGTCAGGGGGTAGCCGAGCAGTACTTC,CASSQGGQGVAEQYF
NA,TRBJ2-7,many,TRBV20-1,TGCAGTGCTAGCGGGCGGGCCGTGAAGGAGCAGTACTTC,CSASGRAVKEQYF
NA,TRBJ1-1,few,TRBV28,TGTGCCAGCAGCCTTGGGGGACGGCCCGGTGGGACTGAAGCTTTCTTT,CASSLGGRPGGTEAFF
TRBD1,TRBJ2-7,NA,TRBV29-1,TGCAGCGTCGGAACCGGGACAGGGCTCTACGAGCAGTACTTC,CSVGTGTGLYEQYF
TRBD2,TRBJ2-2,few,TRBV2,TGTGCCAGCAGTGAGACTAGCTTGGCCGGGGAGCTGTTTTTT,CASSETSLAGELFF
NA,TRBJ2-1,NA,TRBV4-1,TGCGCCAGCAGCCATCCGGGACAAGTCTACAATGAGCAGTTCTTC,CASSHPGQVYNEQFF
TRBD1,TRBJ1-1,few,TRBV6-1,TGTGCCAGCAGGGGACAGGGGACGAGCACTGAAGCTTTCTTT,CASRGQGTSTEAFF
TRBD2,TRBJ2-2,NA,TRBV30,TGTGCCTTAAAAGGACTAGCGGGCAACACCGGGGAGCTGTTTTTT,CALKGLAGNTGELFF
NA,TRBJ2-3,NA,TRBV5-1,TGTGCCAGCAGCTTGAACGGACCCCGACAGTGGTATTTT,CASSLNGPRQWYF
NA,TRBJ1-2,few,TRBV4-1,TGCGCCAGCAGCCAAGTCCCGGGACGCAAGAACTATGGCTACACCTTC,CASSQVPGRKNYGYTF
NA,TRBJ2-3,NA,TRBV11-2,TGTGCCAGCAGCTTAGATCGATCATCCATAGATACGCAGTATTTT,CASSLDRSSIDTQYF
NA,TRBJ2-3,many,TRBV18,TGTGCCAGCTCACCCAGCGGAGCCACAGATACGCAGTATTTT,CASSPSGATDTQYF
NA,TRBJ2-7,NA,TRBV2,TGTGCCAGCAGTGGCAGAGGGCTACCCTACGAGCAGTACTTC,CASSGRGLPYEQYF
NA,TRBJ1-6,NA,TRBV20-1,TGCAGTGCTGGCCCCATTAATTCACCCCTCCACTTT,CSAGPINSPLHF
NA,TRBJ2-7,NA,TRBV29-1,TGCAGCGTAGTAGCGAGGGACTCCTACGAGCAGTACTTC,CSVVARDSYEQYF
TRBD2,TRBJ2-4,NA,TRBV12-3/TRBV12-4,TGTGCCAGCAGTTTCGGACTAGCGGGAGCAAACATTCAGTACTTC,CASSFGLAGANIQYF
NA,TRBJ2-7,NA,TRBV7-2,TGTGCCAGCAGTTTCGTAAGGGCTAGCAGCTCCTACGAGCAGTACTTC,CASSFVRASSSYEQYF
TRBD1,TRBJ2-2,NA,TRBV30,TGTGCCTGGAGTCTAAACAGGGGGCGGGAAACCGGGGAGCTGTTTTTT,CAWSLNRGRETGELFF
TRBD1,TRBJ2-7,few,TRBV5-1,TGCGCCAGCAGCTTGGCCCTGGGGACAGGGATCCACGAGCAGTACTTC,CASSLALGTGIHEQYF
NA,TRBJ2-2,many,TRBV11-2,TGTGCCAGCAGTTCAGGATCCCACACCGGGGAGCTGTTTTTT,CASSSGSHTGELFF
NA,TRBJ1-2,NA,TRBV10-3,TGTGCCATCAGTGAGAGGCCAGGCGACTATGGCTACACCTTC,CAISERPGDYGYTF
NA,TRBJ2-1,many,TRBV5-1,TGCGCCAGCAGATCTCCCGGGAGCGGCGACAATGAGCAGTTCTTC,CASRSPGSGDNEQFF
NA,TRBJ2-2,NA,TRBV24-1,TGTGCCACCAGCCCCGAATCCGGGGAGCTGTTTTTT,CATSPESGELFF
TRBD2,TRBJ2-6,few,TRBV6-1,TGTGCCAGCAGTGAAGAAACTAGCGGGAGAGGTTCTGGGGCCAACGTCCTGACTTTC,CASSEETSGRGSGANVLTF
NA,TRBJ1-1,NA,TRBV9,TGTGCCAGCAGCGTAGTAGGGCAGGGCAGCGCTTTCTTT,CASSVVGQGSAFF
TRBD2,TRBJ2-1,many,TRBV28,TGTGCCAGCAGACCAGGGACTAGCGGGAGGTTTGAGCAGTTCTTC,CASRPGTSGRFEQFF
NA,TRBJ2-5,many,TRBV7-8,TGTGCCAGCAGCTTAGCACGGACGGTGAGAGAGACCCAGTACTTC,CASSLARTVRETQYF
NA,TRBJ1-2,few,TRBV29-1,TGCAGCGTTGAAGGCGGACCTGGCGGAGATGGCTACACCTTC,CSVEGGPGGDGYTF
TRBD1,TRBJ2-5,NA,TRBV11-1,TGTGCCAGCAGCCGCCAAAGGGGGCTAATCACCCAAGAGACCCAGTACTTC,CASSRQRGLITQETQYF
NA,TRBJ2-7,few,TRBV20-1,TGCAGTGCTAGAGCTACCGAGACCTACGAGCAGTACTTC,CSARATETYEQYF
NA,TRBJ2-7,NA,TRBV9,TGTGCCAGCAGCGTAGATCCTAGCCACGAGCAGTACTTC,CASSVDPSHEQYF
NA,TRBJ1-1,few,TRBV3-1,TGTGCCAGCAGCCAGTTCGGCCAGGACACTGAAGCTTTCTTT,CASSQFGQDTEAFF
TRBD1,TRBJ2-5,NA,TRBV12-3/TRBV12-4,TGTGCCAGCAGTTCGGAGTGGGACAGGGGGCGTTTGTTGGAGACCCAGTACTTC,CASSSEWDRGRLLETQYF
TRBD1,TRBJ1-1,many,TRBV20-1,TGCAGTGCTAGAGACCCGACAGGGGGCGGTGAAGCTTTCTTT,CSARDPTGGGEAFF
NA,TRBJ2-3,few,TRBV9,TGTGCCAGCAGCGTAGCGGCCGAAGATACGCAGTATTTT,CASSVAAEDTQYF
NA,TRBJ2-1,many,TRBV30,TGTGCCTGGGGCGGGGGCAGCTCCTACAATGAGCAGTTCTTC,CAWGGGSSYNEQFF
NA,TRBJ1-5,NA,TRBV6-2/TRBV6-3,TGTGCCAGCAGTTACGCGGCCCGGGCCGGCAATCAGCCCCAGCATTTT,CASSYAARAGNQPQHF
NA,TRBJ2-5,few,TRBV9,TGTGCCAGCAGCGTGGACAGCTCCCAAGAGACCCAGTACTTC,CASSVDSSQETQYF
NA,TRBJ2-2,few,TRBV7-8,TGTGCCAGCAGCTCTAGGGTAGGGGTGAGGGAGCTGTTTTTT,CASSSRVGVRELFF
TRBD2,TRBJ2-5,NA,TRBV3-1,TGTGCCAGCAGCCAAGTCGCGACTAGCAGACTTCAAGAGACCCAGTACTTC,CASSQVATSRLQETQYF
TRBD2,TRBJ2-3,few,TRBV6-5,TGTGCCAGCAGTTACCGCCTCGGCGGGAGGGCCAACACAGATACGCAGTATTTT,CASSYRLGGRANTDTQYF
NA,TRBJ2-1,NA,TRBV30,TGTGCCTGGAGTGACACTAGTACATCGATCAATGAGCAGTTCTTC,CAWSDTSTSINEQFF
NA,TRBJ2-5,few,TRBV19,TGTGCCAGTAGTATAGATGCGGTAAGGGAGACCCAGTACTTC,CASSIDAVRETQYF
NA,TRBJ2-7,NA,TRBV20-1,TGCAGTGCTGGGCAGTACGAGCAGTACTTC,CSAGQYEQYF
NA,TRBJ2-7,NA,TRBV4-1,TGCGCCAGCAGCCAAGATAGAAAGGGGGTCGAGCAGTACTTC,CASSQDRKGVEQYF
NA,TRBJ1-1,NA,TRBV7-2,TGTGCCAGCAGCTCCGGATCGAACACTGAAGCTTTCTTT,CASSSGSNTEAFF
NA,TRBJ1-2,many,TRBV9,TGTGCCAGCAGCGTAGCTTCGGGCCCCGAAGGCTACACCTTC,CASSVASGPEGYTF
NA,TRBJ1-1,few,TRBV5-1,TGCGCCAGCAGCTTGGCCATGGGGATCATGAACACTGAAGCTTTCTTT,CASSLAMGIMNTEAFF
TRBD1,TRBJ1-1,many,TRBV10-3,TGTGCCACGACAGGGGCTCCGAACACTGAAGCTTTCTTT,CATTGAPNTEAFF
NA,TRBJ1-4,NA,TRBV6-1,TGTGCCAGCAGTCCCCTTGGGATCTCGAGTGAAAAACTGTTTTTT,CASSPLGISSEKLFF